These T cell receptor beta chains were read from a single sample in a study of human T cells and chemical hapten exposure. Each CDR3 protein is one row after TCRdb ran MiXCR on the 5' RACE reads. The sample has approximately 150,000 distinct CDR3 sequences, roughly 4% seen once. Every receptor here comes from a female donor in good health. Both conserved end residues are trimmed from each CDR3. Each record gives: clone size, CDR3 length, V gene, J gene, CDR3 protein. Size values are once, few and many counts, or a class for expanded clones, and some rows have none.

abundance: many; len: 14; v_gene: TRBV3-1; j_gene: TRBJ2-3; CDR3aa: ASSQGPGQVTPTQY
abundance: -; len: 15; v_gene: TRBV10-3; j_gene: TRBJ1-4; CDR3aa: AISDSGRAGLNEKLF
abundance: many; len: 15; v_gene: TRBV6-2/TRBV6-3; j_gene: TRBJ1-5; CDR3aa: ASSYETGSGKNQPQH
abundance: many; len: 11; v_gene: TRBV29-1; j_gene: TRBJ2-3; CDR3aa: SVGAGSTDTQY
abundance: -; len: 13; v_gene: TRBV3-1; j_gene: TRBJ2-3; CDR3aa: ASSQVRGGSDTQY
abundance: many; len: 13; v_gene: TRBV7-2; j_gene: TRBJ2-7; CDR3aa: ASSLDRGLSYEQY
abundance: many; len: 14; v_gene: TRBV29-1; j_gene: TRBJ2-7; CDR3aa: SVEVKVRQGSYEQY
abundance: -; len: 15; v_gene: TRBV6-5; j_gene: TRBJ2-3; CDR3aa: ASSYSDRGPLTDTQY
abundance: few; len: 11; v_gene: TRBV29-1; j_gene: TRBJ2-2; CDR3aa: SVHSVNTGELF
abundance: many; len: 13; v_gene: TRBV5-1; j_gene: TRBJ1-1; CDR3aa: ASSSSTGMNTEAF
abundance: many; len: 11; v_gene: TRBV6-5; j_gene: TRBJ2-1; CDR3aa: ASSYSTVNEQF
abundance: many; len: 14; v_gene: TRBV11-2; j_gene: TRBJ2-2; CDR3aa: ASLGLAGDLTGELF
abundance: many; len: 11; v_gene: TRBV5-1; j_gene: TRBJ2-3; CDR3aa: ASSSALTDTQY
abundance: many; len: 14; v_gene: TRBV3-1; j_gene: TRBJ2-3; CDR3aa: ASSFRTSGVADTQY
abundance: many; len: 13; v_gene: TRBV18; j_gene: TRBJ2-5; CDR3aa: ASSLTAGSMETQY
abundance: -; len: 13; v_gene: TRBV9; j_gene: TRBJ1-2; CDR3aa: ASSVGSAENYGYT
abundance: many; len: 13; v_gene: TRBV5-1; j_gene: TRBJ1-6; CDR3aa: ASSFLLGVRSPLH
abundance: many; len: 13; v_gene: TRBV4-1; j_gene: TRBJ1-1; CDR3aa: ASSRWDRGNTEAF
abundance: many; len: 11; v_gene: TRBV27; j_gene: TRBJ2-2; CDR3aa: ASGPWDTGELF
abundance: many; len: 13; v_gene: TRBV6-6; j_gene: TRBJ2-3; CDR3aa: ASSYGQESTDTQY
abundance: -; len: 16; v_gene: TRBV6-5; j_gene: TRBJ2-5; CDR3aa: ASSYTNPLERGLETQY
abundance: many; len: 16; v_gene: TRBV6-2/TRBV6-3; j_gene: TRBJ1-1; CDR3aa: ASSYQIGASRMNTEAF